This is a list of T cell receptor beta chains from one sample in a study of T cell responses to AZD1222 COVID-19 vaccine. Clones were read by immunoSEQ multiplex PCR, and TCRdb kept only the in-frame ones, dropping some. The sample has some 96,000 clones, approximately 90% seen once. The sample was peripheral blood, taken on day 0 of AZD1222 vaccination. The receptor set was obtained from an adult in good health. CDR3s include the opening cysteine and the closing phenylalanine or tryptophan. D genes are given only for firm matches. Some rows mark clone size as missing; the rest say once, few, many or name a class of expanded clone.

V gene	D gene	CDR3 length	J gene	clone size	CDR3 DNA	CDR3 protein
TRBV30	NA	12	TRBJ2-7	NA	TGTGCCCGAAGAGGGGGTTCCTACGAGCAGTACTTC	CARRGGSYEQYF
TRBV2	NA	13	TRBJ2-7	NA	TGTGCCAGCAGTGAAGCGGGGAACTCCGAGCAGTACTTC	CASSEAGNSEQYF
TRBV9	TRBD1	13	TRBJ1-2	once	TGTGCCAGCCAGGGGGTGCTTGACTATGGCTACACCTTC	CASQGVLDYGYTF
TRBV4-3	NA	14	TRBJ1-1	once	TGCGCCAGCAGCCTAGGCGACGGGAACACTGAAGCTTTCTTT	CASSLGDGNTEAFF
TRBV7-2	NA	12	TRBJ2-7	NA	TGTGCCAGCAGCTTAGGGACAGCCAAGCAGTACTTC	CASSLGTAKQYF
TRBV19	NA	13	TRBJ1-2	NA	TGTGCCAGCGACTCGCCGGGGACCTATGGCTACACCTTC	CASDSPGTYGYTF
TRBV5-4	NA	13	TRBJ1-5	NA	TGTGCCAGCAGCATTCAAGGCAATCAGCCCCAGCATTTT	CASSIQGNQPQHF
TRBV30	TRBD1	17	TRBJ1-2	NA	TGTGCCTGGAGAGGTCCCGGGACAGGGGACACATTCTATGGCTACACCTTC	CAWRGPGTGDTFYGYTF
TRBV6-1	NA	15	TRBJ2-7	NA	TGTGCCAGCAGTGAAACCCGGCGGGGCTGGGGGGAGCAGTACTTC	CASSETRRGWGEQYF
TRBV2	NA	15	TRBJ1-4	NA	TGTGCCAGCAGGGCCCTGTTTCGTCAGAATGAAAAACTGTTTTTT	CASRALFRQNEKLFF
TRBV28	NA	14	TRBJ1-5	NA	TGTGCCAGCAGTCCGAGAAATAGCAATCAGCCCCAGCATTTT	CASSPRNSNQPQHF
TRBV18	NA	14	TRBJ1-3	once	TGTGCCAGCTCACCGGATACAGGGTCAAACACCATATATTTT	CASSPDTGSNTIYF
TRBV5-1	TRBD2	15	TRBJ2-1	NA	TGCGCCAGCAGCTTGGCGGGGGGTGATTACAATGAGCAGTTCTTC	CASSLAGGDYNEQFF
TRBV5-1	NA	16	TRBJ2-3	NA	TGCGCCAGCAGCCCGACCCCCGGGGGAATCACAGATACGCAGTATTTT	CASSPTPGGITDTQYF
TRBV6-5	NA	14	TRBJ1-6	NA	TGTGCCAGCAGTTACTCCCGGGGGTATTCACCCCTCCACTTT	CASSYSRGYSPLHF
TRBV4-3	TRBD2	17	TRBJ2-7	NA	TGCGCCAGCAGCCAGGCCCTGACTAGCGGGGGAACCTACGAGCAGTACTTC	CASSQALTSGGTYEQYF
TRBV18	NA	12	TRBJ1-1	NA	TGTGCCAGCTCATCCGACAATCTCAGGGCTTTCTTT	CASSSDNLRAFF
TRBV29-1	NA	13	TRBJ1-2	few	TGCAGCGCGCGATGGACGGGGGGTTCTGGCTACACCTTC	CSARWTGGSGYTF
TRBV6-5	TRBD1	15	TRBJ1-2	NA	TGTGCCAGCAGATCCTTAACAGGGGGCGAATCTGGCTACACCTTC	CASRSLTGGESGYTF
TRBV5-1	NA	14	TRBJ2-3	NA	TGCGCCAGCAGCTCTAGCAGGGTCCCAGATACGCAGTATTTT	CASSSSRVPDTQYF
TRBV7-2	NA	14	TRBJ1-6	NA	TGTGCCAGCAGTCTGGACGGCTATAATTCACCCCTCCACTTT	CASSLDGYNSPLHF
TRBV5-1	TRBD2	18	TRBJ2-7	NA	TGCGCCAGCAGCTTTCTAGGGAATAGCGGGGGGATGTCCTACGAGCAGTACTTC	CASSFLGNSGGMSYEQYF
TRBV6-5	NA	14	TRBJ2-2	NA	TGTGCCAGCAGCCTAACCCTAGGCACCGGGGAGCTGTTTTTT	CASSLTLGTGELFF
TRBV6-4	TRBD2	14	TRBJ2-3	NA	TGTGCCAGCAGCCTAGCGGGGGGCACAGATACGCAGTATTTT	CASSLAGGTDTQYF
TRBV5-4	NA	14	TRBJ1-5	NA	TGTGCCAGCAGCCTTGGGCCGGGTAATCAGCCCCAGCATTTT	CASSLGPGNQPQHF
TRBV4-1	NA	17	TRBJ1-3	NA	TGCGCCAGCAGCCAAGAGGCAGGGGCGAGCTCTGGAAACACCATATATTTT	CASSQEAGASSGNTIYF
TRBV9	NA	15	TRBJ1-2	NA	TGTGCCAGCAGCGTGGGAGGGCTGCAGTTCTATGGCTACACCTTC	CASSVGGLQFYGYTF
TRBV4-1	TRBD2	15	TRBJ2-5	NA	TGCGCCAGCAGCCAAGGACTAGCGGGGGGAGAGACCCAGTACTTC	CASSQGLAGGETQYF
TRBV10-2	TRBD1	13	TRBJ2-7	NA	TGCGCCAGCTGGACAGGGGTGGCCTACGAGCAGTACTTC	CASWTGVAYEQYF
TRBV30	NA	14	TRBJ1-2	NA	TGTGCCTGGTCTCGGGGCAGGGACCATTATGGCTACACCTTC	CAWSRGRDHYGYTF
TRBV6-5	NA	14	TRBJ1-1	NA	TGTGCCAGCAGTTACTCCCCAGGCGTCACTGAAGCTTTCTTT	CASSYSPGVTEAFF
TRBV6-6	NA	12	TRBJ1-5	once	TGTGCCAGCAGTCCCAGGGATCAGCCCCAGCATTTT	CASSPRDQPQHF
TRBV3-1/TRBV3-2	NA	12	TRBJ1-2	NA	TGTGCCAGCAGCTCGGGATCCTATGGCTACACCTTC	CASSSGSYGYTF